The clone carrying this T cell receptor (beta chain) has ten or more counts. The antigen remains unidentified. Trimming at V came to 4 bases and at J to 8 bases, leaving 16 bases not matched to a gene. This CDR3 has 17 amino acids. Germline values: CDR1 SGHVS, CDR2 FQNEAQ. This specimen belongs to a study of regulatory T cells in long-lasting Graves disease. According to the study, TCR beta libraries were built with iRepertoire HTBI primers and CDR3-region Arm-PCR. From the multiplex PCR reads, TCRdb called clonotypes with MiXCR, one entry per CDR3 protein. The table lists approximately 400,000 distinct CDR3 sequences, about 12% of them singletons, with 15% to 20% in the top ten. Overall study results and limits: Persistent cases favored TRBV28, TRBJ1-2 and TRBJ2-5. Newly diagnosed Graves' patients had higher TCR diversity than persistent ones.

Time point denoted: newly diagnosed GD, antithyroid drugs for less than 3 months. The authors made the TCR library using RNA they extracted from PBMCs. This sample was shared with a second study, whose subject was T cells in Graves' hyperthyroidism and ophthalmopathy. That paper states: Newly diagnosed patients aged 18 to 65 had hyperthyroidism of under 2 months' duration.

This chain links TRBV7-8 with TRBJ2-2; TRBD1 agrees at 7 bases. The starting material was peripheral blood mononuclear cells (PBMCs), obtained at new diagnosis, from a patient treated with antithyroid drugs. The clonotype comes from a woman aged 18 to 35 with Graves disease. In DNA form, the CDR3 reads TGTGCCAGCAGCTCAACACGGATACAGGGGCAATCTGGGGAGCTGTTTTTT. It yields the protein CASSSTRIQGQSGELFF. The variable domain in full, completed from reference TRBV7-8 and TRBJ2-2, reads GAGVSQSPRYKVAKRGQDVALRCDPISGHVSLFWYQQALGQGPEFLTYFQNEAQLDKSGLPSDRFFAERPEGSVSTLKIQRTQQEDSAVYLCASSSTRIQGQSGELFFGEGSRLTVL.